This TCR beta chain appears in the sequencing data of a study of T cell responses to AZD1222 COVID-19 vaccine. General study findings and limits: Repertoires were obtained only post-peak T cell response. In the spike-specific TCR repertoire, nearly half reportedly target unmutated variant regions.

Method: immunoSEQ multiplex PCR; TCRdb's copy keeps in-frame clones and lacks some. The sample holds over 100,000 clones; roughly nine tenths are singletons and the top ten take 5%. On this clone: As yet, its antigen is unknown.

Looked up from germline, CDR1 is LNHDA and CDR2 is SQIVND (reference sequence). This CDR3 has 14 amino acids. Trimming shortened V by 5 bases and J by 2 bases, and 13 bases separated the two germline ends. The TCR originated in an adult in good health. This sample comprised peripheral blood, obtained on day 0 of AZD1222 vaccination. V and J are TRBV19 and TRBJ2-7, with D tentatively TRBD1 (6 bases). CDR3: CASSPWTDTYEQYF. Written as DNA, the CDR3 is TGTGCCAGTAGTCCTTGGACAGACACCTACGAGCAGTACTTC.